A single sample gave rise to the 8 T cell receptor beta chains below, sequenced in a study of OX40 agonist ivuxolimab in advanced cancers. The repertoire was sequenced with immunoSEQ multiplex PCR; TCRdb's copy has only in-frame clones and lacks some. The sample includes about 50,000 clones, about nine tenths seen only once; the top ten take roughly 13%. The specimen comprised CD4+ or CD8+ T cells sorted from blood, sampled in a trial of the OX40 agonist ivuxolimab. All receptors derive from an adult with an advanced solid tumor such as melanoma, head and neck, liver or kidney cancer.

V usage is TRBV4-2 and J usage is TRBJ1-5; D uncertain. The germline CDR1 and CDR2 sequences are LGHNA and YNFKEQ. Between the trimmed V and J ends, which lost 1 base and 5 bases, there was a span of 18 bases. The CDR3 sequence is 17 residues long. The CDR3 DNA reads as TGTGCCAGCAGCCAAGTGACGTTAAGTGAGGAGGATCAGCCCCAGCATTTT. It yields the protein CASSQVTLSEEDQPQHF.

A remark on this clone: Other DNA sequences in this sample translate to the same CDR3. The rearrangement uses TRBV4-1 and TRBJ1-2; TRBD1 might be the D (5 bases). The CDR3 sequence is 14 residues long. V was trimmed by 4 bases and J by 0 bases, leaving 9 bases between them. The germline V gene has CDR1 MGHRA and CDR2 YSYEKL. The CDR3 sequence is CASSPRDSNYGYTF. The CDR3 bases are TGCGCCAGCAGCCCGCGGGACTCTAACTATGGCTACACCTTC.

J is TRBJ1-1 and V is TRBV27; D may be TRBD1 (5 bases). The CDR3 totals 14 residues. V lost 7 bases and J 2 bases, leaving 14 bases between the germline ends. CDR1 is MNHEY, CDR2 SMNVEV, per germline (reference sequence). This CDR3 reads CASTEDGTNTEAFF. DNA of the CDR3: TGTGCCAGCACCGAGGACGGGACTAACACTGAAGCTTTCTTT.

The CDR3: CASSMESSTDTQYF. The DNA of the CDR3 is TGTGCCAGTAGTATGGAGTCTAGCACAGATACGCAGTATTTT. V gene TRBV19 combines with J gene TRBJ2-3; no clear D. The germline V and J ends were trimmed by 3 bases and 0 bases, with 7 bases remaining between them. Germline CDR1 and CDR2: LNHDA and SQIVND (reference sequence). This CDR3 spans 14 amino acids.

This clone came up a few times. V and J are TRBV7-8 and TRBJ1-2; the D is unclear. V gave up 5 bases and J gave up 5 bases, with 18 bases separating them. The CDR3 has 15 residues. CDR1 and CDR2 (germline): SGHVS, FQNEAQ. The CDR3 region has the DNA TGTGCCAGCAGCCCCGAGATAGGACCGGGATATGGCTACACCTTC. Protein product: CASSPEIGPGYGYTF.

The chain links TRBV13 to TRBJ2-3; 7 bases match TRBD2. The V gene end was trimmed by 5 bases and the J gene end by 5 bases; junction bases not matched to a gene: 7. This CDR3 spans 14 amino acids. Germline lookup yields CDR1 PRHDT and CDR2 FYEKMQ (reference sequence). Here the CDR3 reads CASSPQGEGDTQYF. The CDR3 DNA reads TGTGCCAGCAGCCCCCAAGGGGAGGGAGATACGCAGTATTTT.

The gene calls are TRBV7-8 and TRBJ2-1; 11 bases map to TRBD2. Germline V gene lookup returns CDR1 SGHVS and CDR2 FQNEAQ. There are 17 residues in the CDR3. V lost 0 bases and J lost 0; bases outside the gene matches: 1. The CDR3 DNA is TGTGCCAGCAGCTTAGCCGGGACTAGCGGCTCCTACAATGAGCAGTTCTTC. It codes for CASSLAGTSGSYNEQFF.

J is TRBJ2-1 and V is TRBV19; no reliable D call. CDR1 is LNHDA and CDR2 is SQIVND in the germline V gene (reference sequence). The CDR3 covers 14 residues. Trimming stripped 0 bases from V and 8 bases from J, with 11 bases between. The DNA for the CDR3 is TGTGCCAGTAGTATAGATGGCTCTGCCTATGAGCAGTTCTTC. Protein product: CASSIDGSAYEQFF.